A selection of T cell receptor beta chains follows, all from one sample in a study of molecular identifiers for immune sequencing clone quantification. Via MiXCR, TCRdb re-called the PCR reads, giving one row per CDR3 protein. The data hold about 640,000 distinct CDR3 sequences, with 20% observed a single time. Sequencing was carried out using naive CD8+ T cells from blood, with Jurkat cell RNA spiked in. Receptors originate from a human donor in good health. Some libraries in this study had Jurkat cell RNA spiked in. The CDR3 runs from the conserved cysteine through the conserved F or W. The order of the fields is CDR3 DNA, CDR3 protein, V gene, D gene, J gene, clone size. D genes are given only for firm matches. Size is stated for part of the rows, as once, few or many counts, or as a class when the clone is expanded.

CDR3 DNA: TGCAGTGCTAGGCGACAGGGGATGGTTCCCACAGATACGCAGTATTTT; CDR3 protein: CSARRQGMVPTDTQYF; V gene: TRBV20-1; D gene: TRBD1; J gene: TRBJ2-3; clone size: many
CDR3 DNA: TGTGCCAGCAGCTTAGATCCACGGGGCCGGAATGGCTACACCTTC; CDR3 protein: CASSLDPRGRNGYTF; V gene: TRBV11-2; D gene: .; J gene: TRBJ1-2; clone size: few
CDR3 DNA: TGTGCCAGCAGTGCTATAGTTGGAATAGATACGCAGTATTTT; CDR3 protein: CASSAIVGIDTQYF; V gene: TRBV12-3/TRBV12-4; D gene: .; J gene: TRBJ2-3; clone size: .
CDR3 DNA: TGCGCCAGCAGCTTGGGGCAGGGAGGTCGGCCCCAGCATTTT; CDR3 protein: CASSLGQGGRPQHF; V gene: TRBV5-1; D gene: .; J gene: TRBJ1-5; clone size: many
CDR3 DNA: TGTGCCAGCAGCTCATCCGCGGGGGAGAGTTACGCCGGGGAGCTGTTTTTT; CDR3 protein: CASSSSAGESYAGELFF; V gene: TRBV7-9; D gene: TRBD2; J gene: TRBJ2-2; clone size: many
CDR3 DNA: TGCGCCAGCAGCCAAGATAGGACAGGGCGGGCGTTAGCTACGCAGTATTTT; CDR3 protein: CASSQDRTGRALATQYF; V gene: TRBV4-3; D gene: TRBD1; J gene: TRBJ2-3; clone size: many
CDR3 DNA: TGTGCCAGCAGCGATCGGAGGGATACGCAGTATTTT; CDR3 protein: CASSDRRDTQYF; V gene: TRBV7-9; D gene: .; J gene: TRBJ2-3; clone size: few
CDR3 DNA: TGTGCCAGCAGTTTAGGTTTTTCGTACTGCGAGCAGTACTTC; CDR3 protein: CASSLGFSYCEQYF; V gene: TRBV12-3/TRBV12-4; D gene: .; J gene: TRBJ2-7; clone size: .
CDR3 DNA: TGTGCCAGCAGCCAAGGGGAGCTAGCCAAAAACATTCAGTACTTC; CDR3 protein: CASSQGELAKNIQYF; V gene: TRBV12-3/TRBV12-4; D gene: .; J gene: TRBJ2-4; clone size: many
CDR3 DNA: TGTGCCAGCAGCTTGGTCTTGGGCAGCCGAGCCTACGAGCAGTACTTC; CDR3 protein: CASSLVLGSRAYEQYF; V gene: TRBV5-5; D gene: .; J gene: TRBJ2-7; clone size: few
CDR3 DNA: TGTGCCAGCAGTCCGTATCCCGGGGGGGCCGGGAATGAGCAGTTCTTC; CDR3 protein: CASSPYPGGAGNEQFF; V gene: TRBV6-5; D gene: TRBD2; J gene: TRBJ2-1; clone size: .
CDR3 DNA: TGCGCCAGCAGCTCCTACCCGGGACAGGGTCGAGAGACCCAGTACTTC; CDR3 protein: CASSSYPGQGRETQYF; V gene: TRBV5-1; D gene: TRBD1; J gene: TRBJ2-5; clone size: many
CDR3 DNA: TGTGCCATCAGTGAGTCGGAGCGGGGGCCCTACGAGCAGTACTTC; CDR3 protein: CAISESERGPYEQYF; V gene: TRBV10-3; D gene: TRBD2; J gene: TRBJ2-7; clone size: many
CDR3 DNA: TGTGCCAGCAGCCCCCATCTCGGACTAGAGTCCCAGAACACCGGGGAGCCGTTTTTT; CDR3 protein: CASSPHLGLESQNTGEPFF; V gene: TRBV6-5; D gene: TRBD2; J gene: TRBJ2-2; clone size: few
CDR3 DNA: TGTGCCAGCAGCCAAGACATGTGGAGAAGCGGGGGATACCAAGAGACCCAGTACTTC; CDR3 protein: CASSQDMWRSGGYQETQYF; V gene: TRBV3-1; D gene: TRBD2; J gene: TRBJ2-5; clone size: .
CDR3 DNA: TGTGCCAGCAGCCAGACTAGCGGAAGCTCCTACGAGCAGTACTTC; CDR3 protein: CASSQTSGSSYEQYF; V gene: TRBV11-3; D gene: TRBD2; J gene: TRBJ2-7; clone size: many
CDR3 DNA: TGTGCCAGCAGTGAAACGTCCCTCCTTGGAGATACGCAGTATTTT; CDR3 protein: CASSETSLLGDTQYF; V gene: TRBV25-1; D gene: .; J gene: TRBJ2-3; clone size: many
CDR3 DNA: TGTGCCAGCAGCTCAACGCCGGACAGAACCGCCTACGAGCAGTACTTC; CDR3 protein: CASSSTPDRTAYEQYF; V gene: TRBV7-9; D gene: .; J gene: TRBJ2-7; clone size: many
CDR3 DNA: TGTGCCAGTAGTATTAGTTCGGGGATAGTCTACGAGCAGTACTTC; CDR3 protein: CASSISSGIVYEQYF; V gene: TRBV19; D gene: .; J gene: TRBJ2-7; clone size: .
CDR3 DNA: TGCGCCAGCAGCCTAGAGACAGTGGCCAACACTGAAGCTTTCTTT; CDR3 protein: CASSLETVANTEAFF; V gene: TRBV4-1; D gene: .; J gene: TRBJ1-1; clone size: many
CDR3 DNA: TGTGCCAGCAGTTTTGGATTAAGGGTTCTTGGTAATGAAAAACTGTTTTTT; CDR3 protein: CASSFGLRVLGNEKLFF; V gene: TRBV28; D gene: .; J gene: TRBJ1-4; clone size: many
CDR3 DNA: TGTGCCAGCACTACCGCAGCCGGGACAGGGTACCCCAATGAGCAGTTCTTC; CDR3 protein: CASTTAAGTGYPNEQFF; V gene: TRBV18; D gene: TRBD1; J gene: TRBJ2-1; clone size: .
CDR3 DNA: TGTGCCAGCAGCTTAGATGGGGGGTCTGGTCAGCCCCAGCATTTT; CDR3 protein: CASSLDGGSGQPQHF; V gene: TRBV7-9; D gene: .; J gene: TRBJ1-5; clone size: few
CDR3 DNA: TGTGCCATCAGTGCCACTACCGGGACAAAATTTGAAAAACTGTTTTTT; CDR3 protein: CAISATTGTKFEKLFF; V gene: TRBV10-3; D gene: .; J gene: TRBJ1-4; clone size: few
CDR3 DNA: TGTGCCAGCAGCGTAGGCGCGAGCTCTGGGGCCAACGTCCTGACTTTC; CDR3 protein: CASSVGASSGANVLTF; V gene: TRBV9; D gene: .; J gene: TRBJ2-6; clone size: many
CDR3 DNA: TGTGCCACCAGCAGCGGGTACGAGCAGTACTTC; CDR3 protein: CATSSGYEQYF; V gene: TRBV15; D gene: .; J gene: TRBJ2-7; clone size: many
CDR3 DNA: TGTGCCAGCAGCATACTTTCGGGAGTTAGCACAGATACGCAGTATTTT; CDR3 protein: CASSILSGVSTDTQYF; V gene: TRBV7-2; D gene: .; J gene: TRBJ2-3; clone size: many
CDR3 DNA: TGTGCCAGCAGCTGGCGAAGGGGCGGAAACACTGAAGCTTTCTTT; CDR3 protein: CASSWRRGGNTEAFF; V gene: TRBV13; D gene: .; J gene: TRBJ1-1; clone size: few
CDR3 DNA: TGTGCCAGCAGCGTAGATGGGGACCTCACAGATACGCAGTATTTT; CDR3 protein: CASSVDGDLTDTQYF; V gene: TRBV9; D gene: .; J gene: TRBJ2-3; clone size: many
CDR3 DNA: TGCAGCGGGAGGATGGGTATGAACACTGAAGCTTTCTTT; CDR3 protein: CSGRMGMNTEAFF; V gene: TRBV29-1; D gene: .; J gene: TRBJ1-1; clone size: .
CDR3 DNA: TGCAGCGTTGAAGAGTGGCGACAGGGCACCTACGAGCAGTACTTC; CDR3 protein: CSVEEWRQGTYEQYF; V gene: TRBV29-1; D gene: TRBD1; J gene: TRBJ2-7; clone size: many
CDR3 DNA: TGTGCCAGCAGTCTAGGACAGGGGAGAGATACGCAGTATTTT; CDR3 protein: CASSLGQGRDTQYF; V gene: TRBV12-3/TRBV12-4; D gene: TRBD1; J gene: TRBJ2-3; clone size: many
CDR3 DNA: TGTGCCAGCAGCAGGCTGGGGTCTAGCGGGGGGTGGGCAGATACGCAGTATTTT; CDR3 protein: CASSRLGSSGGWADTQYF; V gene: TRBV5-4; D gene: TRBD2; J gene: TRBJ2-3; clone size: .
CDR3 DNA: TGCAGCGTTGAACCCCGGGGGGACAGCTACTCTGGAAACACCATATATTTT; CDR3 protein: CSVEPRGDSYSGNTIYF; V gene: TRBV29-1; D gene: TRBD1; J gene: TRBJ1-3; clone size: .
CDR3 DNA: TGTGCCAGCAGCCCACTCCAGGGAATTGAAAAACTGTTTTTT; CDR3 protein: CASSPLQGIEKLFF; V gene: TRBV14; D gene: .; J gene: TRBJ1-4; clone size: many
CDR3 DNA: TGTGCCAGCTCACCAACCCTCGGTAACACAGATACGCAGTATTTT; CDR3 protein: CASSPTLGNTDTQYF; V gene: TRBV18; D gene: .; J gene: TRBJ2-3; clone size: many
CDR3 DNA: TGCACCAGCAGCCAAGAAGAGCGGACCAGCTCCTACGAGCAGTACTTC; CDR3 protein: CTSSQEERTSSYEQYF; V gene: TRBV1; D gene: .; J gene: TRBJ2-7; clone size: few
CDR3 DNA: TGCAGCGCCGGAGGGACAGGGACAGGCGAGCAGTACTTC; CDR3 protein: CSAGGTGTGEQYF; V gene: TRBV29-1; D gene: TRBD1; J gene: TRBJ2-7; clone size: many
CDR3 DNA: TGTGCCTGGAGTGTACCCGCCATTACTCTCTCCTACGAGCAGTACTTC; CDR3 protein: CAWSVPAITLSYEQYF; V gene: TRBV30; D gene: .; J gene: TRBJ2-7; clone size: .
CDR3 DNA: TGTGCCAGCAGTGCTTCGGCAAGCTCCTACAATGAGCAGTTCTTC; CDR3 protein: CASSASASSYNEQFF; V gene: TRBV25-1; D gene: .; J gene: TRBJ2-1; clone size: many